This entry lists 23 T cell receptor beta chains sequenced from one sample in a study of molecular identifiers for immune sequencing clone quantification. TCRdb processed the PCR reads anew with MiXCR; each CDR3 protein has one entry. Seen here are about 100,000 distinct CDR3 sequences, 30% to 45% observed once, and the top ten hold 9% to 10%. The sample taken for sequencing was naive CD8+ T cells from blood, with Jurkat cell RNA spiked in. The sample's subset: FACS-sorted CD8+CD4-CCR7+CD45RA+ naive T cells. The receptor source for this set is a human donor in good health. Some libraries in this study had Jurkat cell RNA spiked in.

This clonotype was seen many times. As DNA, the CDR3 is TGCGCCAGCAGCTTGTGGACAGGGGCGAACACTGAAGCTTTCTTT. Translating gives CASSLWTGANTEAFF. V usage is TRBV5-1 and J usage is TRBJ1-1; 9 nucleotides line up with TRBD1. CDR3 length: 15 residues. The V gene end was trimmed by 1 base and the J gene end by 1 base; junction bases not matched to a gene: 2. The germline CDR1 and CDR2 sequences are SGHRS and YFSETQ.

A word on this clonotype: A much larger clone differs by one base, so this may be a read error. The V and J genes are TRBV7-2 and TRBJ1-4; D is unresolved. From germline, CDR1 is SGHTA and CDR2 FQGNSA. The length of the CDR3 is 16 residues. The CDR3 reads CASSQGAGTINEKPFF. CDR3 DNA sequence: TGTGCCAGCAGCCAAGGCGCGGGCACAATTAATGAAAAACCGTTTTTT. The entire variable domain, with the rest obtained from reference TRBV7-2 and TRBJ1-4, is as follows: GAGVSQSPSNKVTEKGKDVELRCDPISGHTALYWYRQSLGQGLEFLIYFQGNSAPDKSGLPSDRFSAERTGGSVSTLTIQRTQQEDSAVYLCASSQGAGTINEKPFFGSGTQLSVL.

This sequence joins TRBV20-1 and TRBJ2-7; the match to TRBD2 covers 10 bases. CDR1 is DFQATT and CDR2 is SNEGSKA in the germline V gene (reference sequence). This CDR3 has 16 amino acids. The ends lost 5 bases at V and 1 base at J; junction bases unmatched: 11. The CDR3 loop reads CSAGPKAGGVSYEQYF. In nucleotides, the CDR3 is TGCAGTGCTGGGCCCAAAGCGGGAGGGGTTTCCTACGAGCAGTACTTC.

As concerns this clonotype: The missing conserved phenylalanine or tryptophan at the end of this CDR3 makes a read error likely. The chain couples TRBV5-3 to TRBJ1-6; 7 bases line up with TRBD1. TRBV5-3 is classed as an ORF, of uncertain function. The CDR3 has 14 residues. The CDR3 protein is CASSWTGEDSPLHI. The CDR3 bases are TGTGCCAGCAGCTGGACAGGAGAGGACTCACCCCTCCACATT.

About this clonotype itself: A much bigger clone sits one base away, suggesting this may be a read error. The chain has TRBV5-4 and TRBJ2-3; 9 bases are shared with TRBD2. Germline CDR1 and CDR2: SGHNT and YYREEE (reference sequence). The CDR3 has 19 amino acids. CDR3 in amino acids: CASSLAVLAGMHSTDSQYF. The CDR3 DNA reads TGTGCCAGCAGCTTGGCCGTACTAGCGGGTATGCATAGCACAGATTCGCAGTATTTT.

There are many counts of this clonotype. This chain links TRBV28 with TRBJ2-3, with D maybe TRBD2 (5 bases). Germline V gene data show CDR1 as MDHEN and CDR2 as SYDVKM. There are 16 residues in the CDR3. Between the trimmed V and J ends, which lost 5 bases and 4 bases, there was a span of 19 bases. As DNA, the CDR3 is TGTGCCAGCAGTGCCCTTCCAGGACGAGGGTCAGATACGCAGTATTTT. It specifies CASSALPGRGSDTQYF. Filled out from reference TRBV28 and TRBJ2-3, the complete variable domain reads DVKVTQSSRYLVKRTGEKVFLECVQDMDHENMFWYRQDPGLGLRLIYFSYDVKMKEKGDIPEGYSVSREKKERFSLILESASTNQTSMYLCASSALPGRGSDTQYFGPGTRLTVL.

This clonotype was recorded once. As the CDR3 is not closed by the conserved phenylalanine or tryptophan, this likely results from a read error. This sequence joins TRBV28 and TRBJ2-4; the D call may be TRBD1 or TRBD2 (6 bases each). Germline CDR1 MDHEN, CDR2 SYDVKM. The CDR3 is 14 amino acids. CDR3 DNA sequence: TGTGCCAGCAGTAGGGGGGTAGCCAAAAACATACAGTACTAC. Translated, it gives CASSRGVAKNIQYY.

This clonotype was counted a few times. This rearrangement joins TRBV12-3 or TRBV12-4 to TRBJ2-7; D not resolved. This CDR3 region has 14 residues. V lost 1 base and J 9 bases, leaving 16 bases between the germline ends. CDR3 in amino acids: CASSLDANLVAQYF. The CDR3 nucleotides read TGTGCCAGCAGTTTAGACGCCAACTTAGTTGCGCAGTACTTC.

This clonotype was observed a few times. The gene calls are TRBV21-1 and TRBJ1-5; the DNA was not compared with TRBD1, the D call given in the table. TRBV21-1 is a pseudogene. The CDR3 totals 17 residues. CDR3 protein: CAIPFGETGYSNQPQHF. The CDR3 DNA follows: TGTGCCATTCCCTTTGGGGAGACAGGGTATAGCAATCAGCCCCAGCATTTT.

The chain carries TRBV27 and TRBJ2-6; a possible D gene is TRBD1 (5 bases). Per germline, CDR1 MNHEY and CDR2 SMNVEV (reference sequence). Trimming took 4 bases from V and 6 from J, leaving 13 bases between them. The CDR3 is 15 residues long. The CDR3 reads CASSSRGTPANVLTF. DNA of the CDR3: TGTGCCAGCAGTTCTAGGGGAACCCCGGCCAACGTCCTGACTTTC.

This clonotype has only a few counts. V and J are TRBV28 and TRBJ1-5, with a tentative D call TRBD1 (5 bases). The ends were cut back, 2 bases at V and 3 bases at J, with 8 bases in the middle. There are 14 residues in the CDR3. Germline CDR1 reads MDHEN; CDR2 reads SYDVKM. CDR3 sequence reads: CASSLRQNNQPQHF. The CDR3 DNA reads as TGTGCCAGCAGTTTACGACAGAACAATCAGCCCCAGCATTTT.

This clonotype has just one count. CDR3 residues: CASSQGAGVRYEQYF. CDR3 nucleotide sequence: TGCGCCAGCAGCCAAGGGGCGGGGGTCCGCTACGAGCAGTACTTC. This rearrangement joins TRBV4-1 to TRBJ2-7; 7 positions match TRBD2. Trimming removed 1 base from V and 3 bases from J; junction bases left unmatched: 6. Germline assignment: CDR1 MGHRA and CDR2 YSYEKL. This CDR3 comprises 15 residues.

CDR3 nucleotide sequence: TGTGCCAGCAGCTTTCAGAGCTCCTACAATGAGCAGTTCTTC. As protein: CASSFQSSYNEQFF. The genes are TRBV11-2 and TRBJ2-1, with D hard to call. Germline CDR1 reads SGHAT; CDR2 reads FQNNGV. The CDR3 extends over 14 amino acids. The V gene lost 3 bases and the J gene lost 0 bases, with 6 bases spanning the gap.

About this clonotype: A much larger clone lies a single base off, so this may be a read error. The chain couples TRBV5-1 to TRBJ1-1; D perhaps matches TRBD1 (6 bases). Germline V gene data show CDR1 as SGHRS and CDR2 as YFSETQ. This CDR3 spans 13 amino acids. CDR3 coding DNA: TGCGCCAGCAGCGGAACAGGGTCGGCTGATGCTTTCTTT. It specifies CASSGTGSADAFF. The full variable domain, rest sourced from reference TRBV5-1 and TRBJ1-1, is KAGVTQTPRYLIKTRGQQVTLSCSPISGHRSVSWYQQTPGQGLQFLFEYFSETQRNKGNFPGRFSGRQFSNSRSEMNVSTLELGDSALYLCASSGTGSADAFFGQGTRLTVV.

This clonotype has ten or more counts. This chain uses TRBV5-6 with TRBJ2-7, with D unclear. Germline lookup yields CDR1 SGHDT and CDR2 YYEEEE. The V gene lost 2 bases and the J gene lost 4 bases, with 7 bases spanning the gap. This CDR3 is built from 12 residues. The CDR3 spells CASSFRPYEQYF. In DNA, the CDR3 is TGTGCCAGCAGCTTTCGCCCGTACGAGCAGTACTTC.

This clonotype has just a few counts. This rearrangement joins TRBV12-3 or TRBV12-4 to TRBJ2-5; D call uncertain. V gave up 6 bases and J gave up 0 bases, with 8 bases separating them. This CDR3 spans 13 amino acids. CDR3 nucleotide sequence: TGTGCCAGCAGACCAGGATACCAAGAGACCCAGTACTTC. It encodes CASRPGYQETQYF.

On this clonotype: A read error may be the cause here, since a much bigger clone is one base away. This rearrangement joins TRBV28 to TRBJ2-5, with TRBD2 matching over 7 bases. The germline V gene has CDR1 MDHEN and CDR2 SYDVKM. The CDR3 is 14 residues long. The CDR3 is CASRSAGAQEAQYF. CDR3 nucleotides: TGTGCCAGCAGGTCGGCGGGAGCCCAAGAGGCCCAGTACTTC.

Concerning this clonotype: A much larger clone differs from this one at a single base, so this may be a read error. The genes are TRBV29-1 and TRBJ2-5; no clear D. CDR3 length: 12 amino acids. Germline V gene lookup returns CDR1 SQVTM and CDR2 ANQGSEA. CDR3 in amino acids: CSVRQDQKTQYF. The CDR3 DNA reads TGCAGCGTTCGCCAGGACCAAAAGACCCAGTACTTC.

V is TRBV29-1 and J is TRBJ2-7; D not resolved. V was trimmed by 2 bases and J by 4 bases, leaving 6 bases between them. Germline V gives CDR1 SQVTM, CDR2 ANQGSEA. The CDR3 covers 11 residues. The CDR3 DNA sequence: TGCAGCGTTGAATCCGGGTACGAGCAGTACTTC. Translating it yields CSVESGYEQYF.

This clonotype was detected only a few times. DNA for the CDR3: TGTGCCAGCAGTTCGGCAGCAGGCACAGATACGCAGTATTTT. Translating gives CASSSAAGTDTQYF. The chain couples TRBV27 to TRBJ2-3, with D uncertain. V was shortened by 4 bases and J by 1 base, with 9 bases between the two germline ends. This CDR3 region has 14 residues. Germline lookup yields CDR1 MNHEY and CDR2 SMNVEV (reference sequence).

This clonotype was picked up many times. The J gene is TRBJ2-3, the V gene TRBV12-3 or TRBV12-4; D tentatively reads TRBD1 or TRBD2 (5 bases each). CDR3 length: 14 residues. Trimming removed 7 bases from V and 5 bases from J, with 16 bases in between. For the CDR3, the DNA is TGTGCCAGCACCTCGAGGGGTTTGGAAGATACGCAGTATTTT. It translates to CASTSRGLEDTQYF.

This clonotype was counted between two and nine times. The chain couples TRBV5-4 to TRBJ2-7; 14 nucleotides match TRBD2. The J segment lost 7 bases and the V segment lost 4 bases, leaving 7 bases of the junction unmatched. CDR3 length equals 15 residues. Germline CDR1 SGHNT, CDR2 YYREEE (reference sequence). The DNA for the CDR3 is TGTGCCAGCAGCCATGGGACTAGCGGGAGCGGGGAGCAGTACTTC. Translation: CASSHGTSGSGEQYF.

V usage is TRBV7-9 and J usage is TRBJ2-2; 7 bases map to TRBD2. Germline values: CDR1 SEHNR, CDR2 FQNEAQ (reference sequence). V gave up 5 bases and J gave up 7 bases; unmatched junction bases: 16. The CDR3 covers 17 residues. CDR3 nucleotides: TGTGCCAGCAGCCCACCGGGACTAACGGTCCTCGGCGGGGAGCTGTTTTTT. Translated, it gives CASSPPGLTVLGGELFF. The complete variable domain, with remaining parts taken from reference TRBV7-9 and TRBJ2-2, reads DTGVSQNPRHKITKRGQNVTFRCDPISEHNRLYWYRQTLGQGPEFLTYFQNEAQLEKSRLLSDRFSAERPKGSFSTLEIQRTEQGDSAMYLCASSPPGLTVLGGELFFGEGSRLTVL.